This TCR beta chain was captured by sequencing in a study of blood T cell repertoires in COVID-19 (dated by TCRdb to about 2020). Background on the whole study: Samples covering the acute and convalescent phases of COVID-19 were provided by collaborators in the United States, Italy and Spain. The material from the prospective study consisted of cDNA or gDNA derived from T cells, B-cell-depleted T cells, or PBMCs. The dataset comprised deeply sampled blood TCRbeta repertoires from subjects exposed to, actively infected with, or recovered from COVID-19. The repertoires were made available in a free public database intended to serve as a resource for research on the immune response to SARS-CoV-2. The samples were drawn from two sources: the first 160 participants of the ongoing ImmuneRACE study, and 950 to 1,500 subjects contributed by 6 global collaborators. A de-identified subject ID, COVID-19 status, age in years and sex were almost always included in the sample metadata. Where available, HLA class I and class II types were obtained from metadata supplied by the sample provider rather than from assay-based typing. Broader findings and caveats from the paper: The amount of clinical and demographic metadata varied by source and participant and was provided uncurated.

V sheds 5 bases and J sheds 2 bases, leaving 13 bases between their ends. The CDR3 runs 15 amino acids, cysteine and phenylalanine included. The entry retains the CDR3 DNA only, 45 bases that are in frame from base 1. The germline V gene sets CDR1 to SGHRS and CDR2 to YFSETQ. A second Seattle source provided samples from volunteer blood donors who had recovered from COVID-19. Each collaborating institution followed its own protocols to collect whole blood in K2EDTA tubes. For TCRbeta analysis, collaborators shipped samples in one of three forms: frozen whole blood, isolated PBMCs, or DNA extracted from either of those sample types. For this clone: Its antigen target is currently unknown. It has no much larger one-base neighbor in the sample; base qualities were not kept.

TCRbeta CDR3 regions were amplified from genomic DNA by means of the immunoSEQ Assay, a bias-controlled multiplex PCR. On the study's bioinformatics: Within the assay, amplification of reference gene primers was used to estimate how many nucleated cells each sample contained. Sequence reads were collapsed and filtered to measure the absolute abundance of every unique TCRbeta CDR3 rearrangement. Productive Simpson clonality was computed per sample as the square root of Simpson's diversity index over productive rearrangements. TCRdb limited this immuneACCESS table to in-frame rearrangements with V and J called. A share of clones is missing; checked studies link under half to unresolved V genes, and the rest is unexplained. V and J calls and clone size are as listed in that table; D and trimming were resolved from the DNA. For this sample the table gives 250,000 to 300,000 clones, of which roughly 80% were detected only once. The ten largest clonotypes hold about 4.6% of the sample.

The source is a man aged 60 to 69 who had recovered from COVID-19. The chain links TRBV5-1 with TRBJ1-4, and possibly TRBD1, on 6 matching bases. Material for sequencing was peripheral blood. The bases read TGCGCCAGCAGAGCAAACCAGGGGACTAATGAAAAACTGTTTTTT. Protein translation: CASRANQGTNEKLFF.